The T cell receptor beta chain under discussion was sequenced for a study of cytotoxic CD8 clonotypes in ibrutinib-treated CLL. The authors obtained 1.5 to 2.5 micrograms of genomic DNA from cryopreserved PBMCs for TCR beta libraries. This clone has more than one count but fewer than ten. Profiled with immunoSEQ multiplex PCR; TCRdb holds only in-frame clones, not every one. The sample includes over 150,000 clones, around 84% seen only once; the top ten take over 2%. Germline V gene data show CDR1 as SGHTS and CDR2 as YDEGEE. The V and J ends lost 2 bases and 1 base, in that order; junction bases with no gene match: 5. The CDR3 extends over 15 amino acids.

Specimen: PBMCs, collected after 12 months of ibrutinib treatment. The chain is built from TRBV5-8 and TRBJ1-1; 7 nucleotides align to TRBD1. This TCR was sampled from a human donor with chronic lymphocytic leukemia. The CDR3 sequence is CASSLEDRWNTEAFF. The DNA of the CDR3 is TGTGCCAGCAGCTTAGAGGACAGGTGGAACACTGAAGCTTTCTTT.